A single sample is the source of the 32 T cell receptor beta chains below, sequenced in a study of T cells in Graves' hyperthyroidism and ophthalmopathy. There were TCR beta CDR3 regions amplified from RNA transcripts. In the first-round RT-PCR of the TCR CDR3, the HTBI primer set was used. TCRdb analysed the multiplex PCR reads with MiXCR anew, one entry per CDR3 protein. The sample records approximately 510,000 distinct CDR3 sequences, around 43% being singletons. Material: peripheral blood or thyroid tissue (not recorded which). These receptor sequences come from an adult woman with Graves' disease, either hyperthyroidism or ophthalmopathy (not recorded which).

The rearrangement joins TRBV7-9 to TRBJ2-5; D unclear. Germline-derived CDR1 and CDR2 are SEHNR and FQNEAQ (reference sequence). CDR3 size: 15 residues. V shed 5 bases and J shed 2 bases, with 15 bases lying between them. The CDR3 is CASSRPGVRQETQYF. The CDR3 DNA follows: TGTGCCAGCAGCCGGCCGGGTGTCAGACAAGAGACCCAGTACTTC.

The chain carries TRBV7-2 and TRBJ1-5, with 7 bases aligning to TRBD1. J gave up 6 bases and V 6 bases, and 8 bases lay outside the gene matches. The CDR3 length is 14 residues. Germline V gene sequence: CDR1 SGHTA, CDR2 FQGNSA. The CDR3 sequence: CASSSRQGTQPQHF. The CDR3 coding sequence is TGTGCCAGCAGTTCCCGACAGGGAACTCAGCCCCAGCATTTT.

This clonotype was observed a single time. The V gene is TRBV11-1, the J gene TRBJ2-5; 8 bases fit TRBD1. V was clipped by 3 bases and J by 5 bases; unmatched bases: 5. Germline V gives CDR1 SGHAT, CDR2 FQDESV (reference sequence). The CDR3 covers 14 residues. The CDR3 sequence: CASSLPGGVETQYF. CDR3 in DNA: TGTGCCAGCAGCTTGCCAGGGGGCGTCGAGACCCAGTACTTC.

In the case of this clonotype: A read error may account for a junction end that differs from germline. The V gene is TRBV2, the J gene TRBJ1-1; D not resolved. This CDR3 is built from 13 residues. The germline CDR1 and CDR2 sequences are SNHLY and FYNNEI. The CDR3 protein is CASSPLENAEAFF. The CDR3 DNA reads TGTGCCAGCAGCCCACTGGAGAACGCTGAAGCTTTCTTT.

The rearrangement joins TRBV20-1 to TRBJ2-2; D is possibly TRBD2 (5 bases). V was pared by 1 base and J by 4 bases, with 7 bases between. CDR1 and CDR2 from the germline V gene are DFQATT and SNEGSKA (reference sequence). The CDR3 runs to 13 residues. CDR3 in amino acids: CSARAGFTGELFF. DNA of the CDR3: TGCAGTGCTAGAGCGGGATTCACCGGGGAGCTGTTTTTT.

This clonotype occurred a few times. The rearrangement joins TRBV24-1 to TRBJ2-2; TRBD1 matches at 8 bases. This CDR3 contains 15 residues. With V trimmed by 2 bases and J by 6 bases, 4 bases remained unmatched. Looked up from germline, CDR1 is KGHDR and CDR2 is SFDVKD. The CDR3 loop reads CATSDSTGGAGELFF. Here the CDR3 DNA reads TGTGCCACCAGTGATTCTACAGGGGGTGCCGGGGAGCTGTTTTTT.

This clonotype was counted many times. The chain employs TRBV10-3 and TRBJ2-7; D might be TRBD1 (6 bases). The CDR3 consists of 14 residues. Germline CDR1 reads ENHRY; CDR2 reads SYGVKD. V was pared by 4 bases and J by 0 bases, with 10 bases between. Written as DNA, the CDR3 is TGTGCCATCAGTGGCACAGGGCTCTCCTACGAGCAGTACTTC. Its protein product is CAISGTGLSYEQYF.

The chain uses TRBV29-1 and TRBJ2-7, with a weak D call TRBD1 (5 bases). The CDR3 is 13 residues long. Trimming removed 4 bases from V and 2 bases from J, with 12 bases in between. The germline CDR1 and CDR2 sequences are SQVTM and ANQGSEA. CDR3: CSVGQGVPYEQYF. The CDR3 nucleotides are TGCAGCGTTGGACAAGGGGTTCCCTACGAGCAGTACTTC.

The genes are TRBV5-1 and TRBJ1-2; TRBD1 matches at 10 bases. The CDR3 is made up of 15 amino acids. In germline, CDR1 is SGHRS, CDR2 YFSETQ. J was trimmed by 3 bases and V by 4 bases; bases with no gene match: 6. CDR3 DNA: TGCGCCAGCAGCAGTGGACAGGGGGTCGACTATGGCTACACCTTC. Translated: CASSSGQGVDYGYTF.

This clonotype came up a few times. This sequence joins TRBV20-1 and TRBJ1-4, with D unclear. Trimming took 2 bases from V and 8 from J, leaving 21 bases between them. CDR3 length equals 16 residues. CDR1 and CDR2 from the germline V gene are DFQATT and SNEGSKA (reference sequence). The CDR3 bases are TGCAGTGCTAGACCTGGGGTTGTTGGGGTCGAGGAAAAACTGTTTTTT. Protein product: CSARPGVVGVEEKLFF.

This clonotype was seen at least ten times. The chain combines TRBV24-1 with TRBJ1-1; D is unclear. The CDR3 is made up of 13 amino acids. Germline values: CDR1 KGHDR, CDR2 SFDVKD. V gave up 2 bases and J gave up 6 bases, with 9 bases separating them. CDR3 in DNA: TGTGCCACCAGTGATTATCCTGGTTCTGAAGCTTTCTTT. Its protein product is CATSDYPGSEAFF.

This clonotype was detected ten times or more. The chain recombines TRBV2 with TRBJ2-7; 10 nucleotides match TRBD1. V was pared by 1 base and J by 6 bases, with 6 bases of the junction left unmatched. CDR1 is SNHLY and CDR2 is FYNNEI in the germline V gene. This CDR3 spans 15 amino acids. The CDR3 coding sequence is TGTGCCAGCAGTGAAGAGGGGACAGGGGTAGGCGAGCAGTACTTC. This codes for CASSEEGTGVGEQYF.

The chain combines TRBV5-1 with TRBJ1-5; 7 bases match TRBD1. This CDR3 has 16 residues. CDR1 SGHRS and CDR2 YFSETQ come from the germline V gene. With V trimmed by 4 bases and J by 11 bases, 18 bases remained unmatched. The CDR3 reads CASSPGQRGSQETQHF. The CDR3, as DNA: TGCGCCAGCAGCCCGGGACAGCGGGGGAGCCAAGAGACCCAGCATTTT.

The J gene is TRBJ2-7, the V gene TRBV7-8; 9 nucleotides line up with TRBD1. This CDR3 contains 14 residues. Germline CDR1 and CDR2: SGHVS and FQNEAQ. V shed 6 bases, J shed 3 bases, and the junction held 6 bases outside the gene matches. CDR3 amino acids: CASRSGTGIYEQYF. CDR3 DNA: TGTGCCAGCAGGTCTGGGACAGGGATCTACGAGCAGTACTTC.

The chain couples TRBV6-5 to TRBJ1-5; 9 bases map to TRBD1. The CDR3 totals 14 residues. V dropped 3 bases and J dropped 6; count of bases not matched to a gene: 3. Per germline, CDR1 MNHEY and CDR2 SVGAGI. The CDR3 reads CASSYGTGSQPQHF. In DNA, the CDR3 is TGTGCCAGCAGTTATGGGACAGGGAGTCAGCCCCAGCATTTT.

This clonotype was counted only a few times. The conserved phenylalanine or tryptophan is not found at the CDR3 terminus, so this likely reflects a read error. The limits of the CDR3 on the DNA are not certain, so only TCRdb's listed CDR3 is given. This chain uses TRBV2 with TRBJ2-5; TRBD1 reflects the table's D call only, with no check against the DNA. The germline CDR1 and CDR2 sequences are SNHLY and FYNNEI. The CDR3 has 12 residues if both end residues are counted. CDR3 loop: CASSEVGQGYSL.

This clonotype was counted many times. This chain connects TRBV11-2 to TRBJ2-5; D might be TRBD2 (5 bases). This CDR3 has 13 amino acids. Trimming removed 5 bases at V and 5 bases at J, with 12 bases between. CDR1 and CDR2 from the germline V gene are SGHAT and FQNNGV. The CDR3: CASSGTGYETQYF. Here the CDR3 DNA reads TGTGCCAGCAGCGGAACGGGGTACGAGACCCAGTACTTC.

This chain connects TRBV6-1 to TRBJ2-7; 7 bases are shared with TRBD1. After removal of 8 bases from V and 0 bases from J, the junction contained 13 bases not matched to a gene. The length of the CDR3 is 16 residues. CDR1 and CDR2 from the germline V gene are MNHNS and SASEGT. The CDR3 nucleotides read TGTGCCAGCTCACCACCGGACAGGAGCTACTCCTACGAGCAGTACTTC. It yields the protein CASSPPDRSYSYEQYF.

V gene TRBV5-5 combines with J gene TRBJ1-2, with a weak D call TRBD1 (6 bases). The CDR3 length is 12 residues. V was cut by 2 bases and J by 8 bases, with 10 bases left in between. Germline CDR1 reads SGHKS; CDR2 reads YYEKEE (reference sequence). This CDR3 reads CASSFTGRGYTF. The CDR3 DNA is TGTGCCAGCAGCTTCACAGGGAGAGGCTACACCTTC.

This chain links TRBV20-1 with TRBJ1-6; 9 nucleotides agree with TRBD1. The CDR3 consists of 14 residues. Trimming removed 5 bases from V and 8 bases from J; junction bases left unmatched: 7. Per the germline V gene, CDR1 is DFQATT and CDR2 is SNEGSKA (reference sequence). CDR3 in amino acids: CSAGGQGKDSPLHF. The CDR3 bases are TGCAGTGCTGGAGGACAGGGGAAGGATTCACCCCTCCACTTT.

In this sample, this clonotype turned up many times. Here the CDR3 reads CASSLGTVNTEAFF. Written as DNA, the CDR3 is TGTGCCAGTAGTCTCGGGACGGTGAACACTGAAGCTTTCTTT. The chain uses TRBV19 and TRBJ1-1, with D maybe TRBD1 (5 bases). The germline V gene encodes CDR1 LNHDA and CDR2 SQIVND (reference sequence). With 5 bases removed from V and 0 bases from J, the gap between germline ends came to 10 bases. This CDR3 has 14 amino acids.

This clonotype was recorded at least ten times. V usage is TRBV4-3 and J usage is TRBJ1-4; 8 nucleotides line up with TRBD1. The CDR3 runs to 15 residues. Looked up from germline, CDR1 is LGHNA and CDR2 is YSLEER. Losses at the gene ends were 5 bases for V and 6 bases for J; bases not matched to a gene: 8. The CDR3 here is CASSSDRGGDEKLFF. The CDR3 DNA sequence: TGCGCCAGCAGCTCAGACAGGGGAGGGGATGAAAAACTGTTTTTT.

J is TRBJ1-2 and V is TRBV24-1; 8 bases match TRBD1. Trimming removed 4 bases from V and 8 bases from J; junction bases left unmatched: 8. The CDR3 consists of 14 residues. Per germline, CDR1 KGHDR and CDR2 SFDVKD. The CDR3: CATSDRDRTRGYTF. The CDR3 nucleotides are TGTGCCACCAGTGACAGGGACAGGACGCGCGGCTACACCTTC.

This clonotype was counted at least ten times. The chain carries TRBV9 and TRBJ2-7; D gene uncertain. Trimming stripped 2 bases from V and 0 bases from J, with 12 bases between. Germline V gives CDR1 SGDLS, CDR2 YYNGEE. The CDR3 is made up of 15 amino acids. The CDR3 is CASSVMPESSYEQYF. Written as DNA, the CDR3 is TGTGCCAGCAGCGTTATGCCGGAGAGCTCCTACGAGCAGTACTTC.

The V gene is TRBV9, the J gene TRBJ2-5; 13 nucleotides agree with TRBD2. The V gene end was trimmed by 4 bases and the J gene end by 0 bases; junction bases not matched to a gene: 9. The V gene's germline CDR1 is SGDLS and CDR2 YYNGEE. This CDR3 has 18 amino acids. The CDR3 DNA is TGTGCCAGCAGCACTCCGGGACTAGCGGGGAAGCACCAAGAGACCCAGTACTTC. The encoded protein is CASSTPGLAGKHQETQYF.

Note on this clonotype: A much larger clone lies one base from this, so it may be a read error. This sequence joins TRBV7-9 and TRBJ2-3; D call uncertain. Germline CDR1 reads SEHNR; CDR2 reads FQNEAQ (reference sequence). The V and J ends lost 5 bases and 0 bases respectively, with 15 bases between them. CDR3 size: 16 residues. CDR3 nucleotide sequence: TGTGCCAGCAGCCTCCCCGGTGCGGATAGCACAGATACGCAGTATTTT. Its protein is CASSLPGADSTDTQYF.

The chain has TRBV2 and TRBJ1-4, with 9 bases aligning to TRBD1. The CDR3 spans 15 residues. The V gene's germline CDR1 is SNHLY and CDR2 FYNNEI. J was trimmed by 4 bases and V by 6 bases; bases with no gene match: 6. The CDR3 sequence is CASSKWTGDNEKLFF. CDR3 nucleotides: TGTGCCAGCAGCAAATGGACAGGGGATAATGAAAAACTGTTTTTT. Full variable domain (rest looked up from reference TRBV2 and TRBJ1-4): EPEVTQTPSHQVTQMGQEVILRCVPISNHLYFYWYRQILGQKVEFLVSFYNNEISEKSEIFDDQFSVERPDGSNFTLKIRSTKLEDSAMYFCASSKWTGDNEKLFFGSGTQLSVL.

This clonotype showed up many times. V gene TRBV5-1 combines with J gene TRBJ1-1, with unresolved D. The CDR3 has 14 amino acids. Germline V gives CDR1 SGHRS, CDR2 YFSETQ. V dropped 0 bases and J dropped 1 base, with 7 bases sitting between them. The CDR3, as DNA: TGCGCCAGCAGCTTGGCACTACGGAACACTGAAGCTTTCTTT. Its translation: CASSLALRNTEAFF.

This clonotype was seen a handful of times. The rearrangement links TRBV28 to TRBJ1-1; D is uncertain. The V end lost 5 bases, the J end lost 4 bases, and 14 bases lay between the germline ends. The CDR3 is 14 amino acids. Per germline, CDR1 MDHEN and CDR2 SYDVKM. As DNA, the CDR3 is TGTGCCAGCAGTGCATACGGTGGACGCACTGAAGCTTTCTTT. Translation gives CASSAYGGRTEAFF.

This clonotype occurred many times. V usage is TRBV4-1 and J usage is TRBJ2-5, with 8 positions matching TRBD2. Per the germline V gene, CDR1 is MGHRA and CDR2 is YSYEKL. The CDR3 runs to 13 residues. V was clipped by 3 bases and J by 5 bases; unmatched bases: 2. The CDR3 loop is CASSHPGGETQYF. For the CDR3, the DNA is TGCGCCAGCAGCCATCCGGGAGGGGAGACCCAGTACTTC.

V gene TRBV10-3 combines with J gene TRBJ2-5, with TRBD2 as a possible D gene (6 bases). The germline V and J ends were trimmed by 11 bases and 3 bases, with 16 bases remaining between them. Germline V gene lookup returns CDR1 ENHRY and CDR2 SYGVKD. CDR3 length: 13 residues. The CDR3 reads CAVTAGPEETQYF. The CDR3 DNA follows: TGTGCCGTCACTGCGGGGCCGGAAGAGACCCAGTACTTC.

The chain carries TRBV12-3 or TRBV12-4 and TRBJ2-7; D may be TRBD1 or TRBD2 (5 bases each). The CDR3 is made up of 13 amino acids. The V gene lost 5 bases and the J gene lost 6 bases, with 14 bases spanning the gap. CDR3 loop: CASSRGRVAEQYF. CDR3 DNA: TGTGCCAGCAGTCGGGGCCGTGTTGCCGAGCAGTACTTC.